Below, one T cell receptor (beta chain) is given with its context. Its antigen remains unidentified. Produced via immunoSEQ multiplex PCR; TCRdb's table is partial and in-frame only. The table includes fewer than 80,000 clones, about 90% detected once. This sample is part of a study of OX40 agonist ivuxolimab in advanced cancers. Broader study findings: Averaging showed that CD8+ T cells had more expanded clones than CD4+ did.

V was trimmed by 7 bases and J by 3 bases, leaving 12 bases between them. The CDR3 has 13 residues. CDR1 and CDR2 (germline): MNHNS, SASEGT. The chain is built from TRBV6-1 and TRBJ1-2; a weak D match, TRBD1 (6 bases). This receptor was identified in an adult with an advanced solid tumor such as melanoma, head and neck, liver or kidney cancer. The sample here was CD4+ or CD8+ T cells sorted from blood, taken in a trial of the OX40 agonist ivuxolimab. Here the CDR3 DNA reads TGTGCCAGCAACTACAGGGAGGACTATGGCTACACCTTC. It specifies CASNYREDYGYTF.